This T cell receptor (beta chain) was identified during a study of cytomegalovirus exposure and HLA in healthy donors. The PCR employed 60 Vbeta primers together with 13 Jbeta primers. Method: immunoSEQ multiplex PCR; TCRdb's copy keeps in-frame clones and lacks some. This sample carries 85,000 or so clones, with approximately 1.1% going to the ten biggest clones. The V end was cut by 4 bases, the J end by 2 bases, with 15 bases between. The CDR3 totals 15 residues. CDR1 is SGHRS, CDR2 YFSETQ, per germline. Sequencing input: PBMCs. The chain links TRBV5-1 to TRBJ1-1, with TRBD1 as a possible D gene (5 bases). This TCR derives from a woman in her twenties or thirties in good health and CMV-seronegative. DNA for the CDR3: TGCGCCAGCAGCGTTGACAGCCTACTAAACACTGAAGCTTTCTTT. Amino acids: CASSVDSLLNTEAFF.